The clone carrying this T cell receptor (beta chain) showed up many times. The sample originates from a study of early T cells in non-severe SARS-CoV-2 infection. TCRdb called the 5' RACE reads again in MiXCR, with one record for every CDR3 protein. The sample holds 25,000 to 30,000 distinct CDR3 sequences, roughly 5% seen once. V gave up 2 bases and J gave up 6 bases; unmatched junction bases: 2. The CDR3 spans 14 residues. The sample was whole blood. The clonotype comes from an adult who was a healthcare worker with PCR-confirmed SARS-CoV-2 infection or an uninfected control (not recorded which). The V call is TRBV12-3 or TRBV12-4, the J call TRBJ2-4; 9 bases match TRBD1. The DNA of the CDR3 is TGTGCCAGCAGTTTACCGGACAGGGGAAACATTCAGTACTTC. Residues: CASSLPDRGNIQYF.